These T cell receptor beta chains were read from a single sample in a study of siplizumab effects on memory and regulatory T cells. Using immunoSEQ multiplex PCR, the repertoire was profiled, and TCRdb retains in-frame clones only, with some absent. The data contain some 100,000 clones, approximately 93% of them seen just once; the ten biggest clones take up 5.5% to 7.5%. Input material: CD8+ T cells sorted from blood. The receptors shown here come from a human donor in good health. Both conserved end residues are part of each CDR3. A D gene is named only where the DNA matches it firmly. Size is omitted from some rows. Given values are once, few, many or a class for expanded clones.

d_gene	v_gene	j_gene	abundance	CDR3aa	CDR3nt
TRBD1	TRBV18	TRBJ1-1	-	CASSPGGNTEAFF	TGTGCCAGCTCCCCAGGGGGGAACACTGAAGCTTTCTTT
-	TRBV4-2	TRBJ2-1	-	CASSQDHGSYNEQFF	TGTGCCAGCAGCCAAGATCACGGGAGTTACAATGAGCAGTTCTTC
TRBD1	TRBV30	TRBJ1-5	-	CAWSKGQGNQPQHF	TGTGCCTGGAGTAAGGGACAGGGGAATCAGCCCCAGCATTTT
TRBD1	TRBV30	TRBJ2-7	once	CAWSDQGAGEQYF	TGTGCCTGGAGTGACCAGGGGGCCGGGGAGCAGTACTTC
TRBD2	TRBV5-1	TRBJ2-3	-	CASKSTSLATDTQYF	TGCGCCAGCAAATCGACTAGCCTGGCCACAGATACGCAGTATTTT
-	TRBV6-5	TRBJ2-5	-	CASSQGQQETQYF	TGTGCCAGCAGCCAGGGACAACAAGAGACCCAGTACTTC
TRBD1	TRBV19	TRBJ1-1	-	CASRTGYTEAFF	TGTGCCAGTCGGACAGGGTACACTGAAGCTTTCTTT
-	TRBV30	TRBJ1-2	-	CAWTRRYLGTNYGYTF	TGTGCCTGGACTCGACGTTATCTCGGGACCAACTATGGCTACACCTTC
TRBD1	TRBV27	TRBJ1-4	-	CASSPGQGLFEKLFF	TGTGCCAGCAGTCCAGGACAGGGGTTGTTCGAAAAACTGTTTTTT
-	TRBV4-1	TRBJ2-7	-	CASSQGDTAYEQYF	TGCGCCAGCAGCCAAGGAGACACAGCCTACGAGCAGTACTTC
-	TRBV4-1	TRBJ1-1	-	CASSQDGSGRRDTEAFF	TGCGCCAGCAGCCAAGATGGGTCGGGCAGGAGGGACACTGAAGCTTTCTTT
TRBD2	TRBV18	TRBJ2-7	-	CASSPTEGLAVPYEQYF	TGTGCCAGCTCACCGACGGAGGGACTAGCGGTACCCTACGAGCAGTACTTC
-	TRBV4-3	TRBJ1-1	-	CASSQVLQYGITEAFF	TGCGCCAGCAGCCAAGTTTTGCAGTACGGAATCACTGAAGCTTTCTTT
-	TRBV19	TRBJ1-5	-	CASSIGLGGPLGNQPQHF	TGTGCCAGTAGTATAGGACTTGGGGGCCCGTTGGGCAATCAGCCCCAGCATTTT
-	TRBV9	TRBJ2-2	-	CASSSRTTTGELFF	TGTGCCAGCAGCTCAAGGACTACCACCGGGGAGCTGTTTTTT
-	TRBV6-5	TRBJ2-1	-	CASSYSLNNEQFF	TGTGCCAGCAGTTACTCACTGAACAATGAGCAGTTCTTC
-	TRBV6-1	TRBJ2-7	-	CASRGGVYEQYF	TGTGCCAGCAGGGGCGGGGTCTACGAGCAGTACTTC
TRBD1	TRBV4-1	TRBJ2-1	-	CASSPRIIDRGLNEQFF	TGCGCCAGCAGCCCCCGAATTATAGACAGGGGGCTAAATGAGCAGTTCTTC
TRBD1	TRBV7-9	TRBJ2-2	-	CASSPRTGISTGELFF	TGTGCCAGCAGCCCCCGGACAGGGATCAGCACCGGGGAGCTGTTTTTT
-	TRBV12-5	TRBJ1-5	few	CASGLDGPQHF	TGTGCTAGTGGTTTGGACGGGCCCCAGCATTTT
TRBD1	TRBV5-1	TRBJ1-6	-	CASSPRRDRGSPLHF	TGCGCCAGCAGTCCCCGCCGCGACAGGGGTTCACCCCTCCACTTT
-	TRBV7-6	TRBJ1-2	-	CASSLEPGGGYTF	TGTGCCAGCAGCTTAGAACCAGGCGGTGGCTACACCTTC
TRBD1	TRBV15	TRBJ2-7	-	CATTDRESSYEQYF	TGTGCCACGACCGACAGGGAGAGCTCCTACGAGCAGTACTTC
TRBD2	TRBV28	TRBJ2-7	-	CASSSAGRSYEQYF	TGTGCCAGCAGTTCAGCGGGACGTTCCTACGAGCAGTACTTC
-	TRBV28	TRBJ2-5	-	CASHGPNQETQYF	TGTGCCAGCCATGGACCGAACCAAGAGACCCAGTACTTC
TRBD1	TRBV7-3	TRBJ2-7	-	CASSMGQGFSYEQYF	TGTGCCAGCAGCATGGGACAGGGGTTCTCCTACGAGCAGTACTTC
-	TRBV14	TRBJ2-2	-	CASSQEFNRESTGELFF	TGTGCCAGCAGCCAAGAGTTCAACAGAGAAAGTACCGGGGAGCTGTTTTTT
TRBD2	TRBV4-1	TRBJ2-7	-	CASSQSAGRAYEQYF	TGCGCCAGCAGCCAAAGTGCCGGGAGGGCCTACGAGCAGTACTTC
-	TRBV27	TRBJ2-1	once	CASSGLGNHNEQFF	TGTGCCAGCAGTGGGTTGGGAAACCACAATGAGCAGTTCTTC
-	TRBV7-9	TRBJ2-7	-	CASSPTLAAGYEQYF	TGTGCCAGCAGCCCCACCCTGGCGGCTGGCTACGAGCAGTACTTC
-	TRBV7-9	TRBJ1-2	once	CASSSETLYGYTF	TGTGCCAGCAGCTCCGAGACACTCTATGGCTACACCTTC
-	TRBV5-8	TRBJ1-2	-	CASSLEGAFYGYTF	TGTGCCAGCAGCTTGGAAGGGGCTTTCTATGGCTACACCTTC
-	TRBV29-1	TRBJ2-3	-	CSVVWWSGGTDTQYF	TGCAGCGTTGTATGGTGGTCAGGGGGCACAGATACGCAGTATTTT
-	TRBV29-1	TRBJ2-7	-	CSVIDSYEQYF	TGCAGCGTTATTGACAGCTACGAGCAGTACTTC
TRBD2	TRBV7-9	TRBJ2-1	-	CASSPGTRTYNEQFF	TGTGCCAGCAGCCCAGGGACTAGGACCTACAATGAGCAGTTCTTC
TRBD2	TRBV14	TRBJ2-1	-	CASSPRGRLAGARDEQFF	TGTGCCAGCAGCCCTCGGGGGAGACTAGCGGGTGCCCGCGATGAGCAGTTCTTC
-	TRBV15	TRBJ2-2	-	CATSRDRISTGELFF	TGTGCCACCAGCAGAGACAGGATATCGACCGGGGAGCTGTTTTTT
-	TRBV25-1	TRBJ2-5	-	CASRRLGAATQYF	TGTGCCAGCAGGAGGCTGGGGGCCGCGACCCAGTACTTC
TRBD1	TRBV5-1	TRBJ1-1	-	CASSFGRRGRSEAFF	TGCGCCAGCAGCTTTGGCCGCAGGGGGCGAAGTGAAGCTTTCTTT
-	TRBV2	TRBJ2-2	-	CASSEVHATNTGELFF	TGTGCCAGCAGTGAAGTACACGCCACGAACACCGGGGAGCTGTTTTTT
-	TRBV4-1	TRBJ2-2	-	CASSQGGRGVGEMNGELFF	TGCGCCAGCAGCCAGGGGGGACGTGGGGTGGGCGAGATGAACGGGGAGCTGTTTTTT
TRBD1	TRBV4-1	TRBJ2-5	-	CASSHRDRGGYQETQYF	TGCGCCAGCAGCCACCGGGACAGGGGGGGGTACCAAGAGACCCAGTACTTC
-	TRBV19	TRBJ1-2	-	CASTQAPNYGYTF	TGTGCCAGTACCCAGGCCCCAAACTATGGCTACACCTTC
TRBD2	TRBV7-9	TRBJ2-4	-	CASSSGTSGKHYKNIQYF	TGTGCCAGCAGCTCCGGGACTAGCGGGAAGCATTACAAAAACATTCAGTACTTC
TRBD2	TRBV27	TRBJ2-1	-	CASSPIGLATYNEQFF	TGTGCCAGCAGTCCGATCGGACTAGCCACATACAATGAGCAGTTCTTC
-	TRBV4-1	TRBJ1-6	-	CASSQVIGQGREPLHF	TGCGCCAGCAGCCAAGTGATCGGGCAGGGGAGGGAACCCCTCCACTTT
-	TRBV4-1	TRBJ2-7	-	CASSREGRSYEQYF	TGCGCCAGCAGCCGAGAAGGGAGGTCCTACGAGCAGTACTTC
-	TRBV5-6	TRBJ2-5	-	CASSLEETQYF	TGTGCCAGCAGCTTAGAAGAGACCCAGTACTTC
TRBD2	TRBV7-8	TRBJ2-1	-	CASSLRGLAGAYNEQFF	TGTGCCAGCAGCTTAAGGGGCCTAGCGGGAGCTTACAATGAGCAGTTCTTC
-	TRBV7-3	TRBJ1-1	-	CASSLTEMNTEAFF	TGTGCCAGCAGCTTAACGGAGATGAACACTGAAGCTTTCTTT
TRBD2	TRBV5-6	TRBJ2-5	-	CASSYNLAGGEETQYF	TGTGCCAGCAGCTATAACCTAGCGGGAGGCGAAGAGACCCAGTACTTC